This T cell receptor (beta chain) derives from a study of blood T cell repertoires in COVID-19. Overall study: COVID-19 samples, acute and convalescent, were from the United States, Italy and Spain. T cells, B-cell-depleted T cells, or PBMCs provided the cDNA or gDNA that served as material.

Sequenced by immunoSEQ multiplex PCR; TCRdb stores in-frame clones only, minus some. The sample shows about 180,000 clones, more than 90% of them seen only once. This clone was found once. The germline CDR1 and CDR2 sequences are SEHNR and FQNEAQ (reference sequence). V was shortened by 5 bases and J by 4 bases, with 18 bases between the two germline ends. This CDR3 has 16 residues. This rearrangement joins TRBV7-9 to TRBJ2-1, with D perhaps matching TRBD1 (7 bases). This receptor was taken from a man between 50 and 59 years old with acute or convalescent COVID-19. The sample was peripheral blood. The CDR3 loop is CASSPLSRGDYNEQFF. The CDR3 DNA reads as TGTGCCAGCAGCCCCCTTAGCAGGGGGGATTACAATGAGCAGTTCTTC.